This T cell receptor (beta chain) was documented in a study of monozygotic twins with cystic fibrosis. Of note for this clone: What it recognizes is unknown.

The study, taken as a whole, reports: Monozygotic CF twin pairs shared significantly more nucleotide-identical clonotypes than unrelated CF individuals did. V usage most resembled the co-twin in 13 of 16 pairs.

Repertoires were generated with immunoSEQ multiplex PCR, while TCRdb's copy carries only in-frame clones and drops some. Of tens of thousands of clones listed, about 85% are singletons. V was clipped by 6 bases and J by 0 bases, with 9 bases between them. The germline V gene has CDR1 SNHLY and CDR2 FYNNEI. This CDR3 contains 15 residues. Sample: blood. The V gene is TRBV2, the J gene TRBJ2-6, with D possibly TRBD1 on 6 matching bases. The origin of this receptor is a girl aged 2-10 years with cystic fibrosis. CDR3 sequence: CASSGQLSGANVLTF. CDR3 nucleotides: TGTGCCAGCAGCGGACAGCTCTCTGGGGCCAACGTCCTGACTTTC.